Shown below are 18 T cell receptor beta chains from a single sample sequenced in a study of OX40 agonist ivuxolimab in advanced cancers. The data were produced by immunoSEQ multiplex PCR, yet TCRdb's version contains in-frame clones alone and is incomplete. The sample consists of 50,000 or so clones, around nine tenths of them appearing once. Sequencing was performed on CD4+ or CD8+ T cells sorted from blood, taken in a trial of the OX40 agonist ivuxolimab. These receptors were obtained from an adult with an advanced solid tumor such as melanoma, head and neck, liver or kidney cancer.

CDR3 DNA sequence: TGTGCCACCAGCTCCACCAAGACAGGGCGCGGTGAAAAACTGTTTTTT. Its protein product is CATSSTKTGRGEKLFF. V usage is TRBV15 and J usage is TRBJ1-4; TRBD1 agrees at 7 bases. Germline V gene sequence: CDR1 LNHNV, CDR2 YYDKDF (reference sequence). The CDR3 runs to 16 residues. Losses at the gene ends were 5 bases for V and 7 bases for J; bases not matched to a gene: 13. The full variable domain, its missing parts supplied by reference TRBV15 and TRBJ1-4, is DAMVIQNPRYQVTQFGKPVTLSCSQTLNHNVMYWYQQKSSQAPKLLFHYYDKDFNNEADTPDNFQSRRPNTSFCFLDIRSPGLGDTAMYLCATSSTKTGRGEKLFFGSGTQLSVL.

The chain recombines TRBV7-3 with TRBJ2-6; D possibly corresponds to TRBD2 (6 bases). Between the trimmed V and J ends, which lost 3 bases and 0 bases, there was a span of 15 bases. Germline assignment: CDR1 SGHTA and CDR2 FQGTGA. The CDR3 totals 18 residues. This chain's CDR3 is CASSFSGTGLSGANVLTF. The CDR3 bases are TGTGCCAGCAGCTTCTCCGGGACTGGACTCTCTGGGGCCAACGTCCTGACTTTC.

The rearrangement uses TRBV10-3 and TRBJ2-3; TRBD2 aligns across 7 bases. CDR1 and CDR2 (germline): ENHRY, SYGVKD. This CDR3 is built from 15 residues. Trimming at V came to 5 bases and at J to 4 bases, leaving 9 bases not matched to a gene. The CDR3 protein is CAISIGHRGADTQYF. CDR3 in DNA: TGTGCCATCAGTATAGGACACCGGGGGGCAGATACGCAGTATTTT.

The chain carries TRBV6-1 and TRBJ1-4, with D uncertain. V lost 6 bases to trimming and J lost 11 bases, with 13 bases between them. CDR1 is MNHNS, CDR2 SASEGT, per germline. This CDR3 has 12 amino acids. The CDR3 spells CASRESGFKLFF. The CDR3 DNA sequence: TGTGCCAGCAGGGAATCGGGCTTCAAACTGTTTTTT.

This clone showed up just once. The chain employs TRBV6-6 and TRBJ1-2; 12 bases align to TRBD1. The CDR3 runs 15 residues. V lost 6 bases, J lost 4 bases, and 6 bases stayed unmatched. The germline gives CDR1 MNHNY, CDR2 SVGAGI (reference sequence). The CDR3 coding sequence is TGTGCCAGCAGGGGGGGACAGGGGGCATTCTATGGCTACACCTTC. Translating gives CASRGGQGAFYGYTF.

The V gene is TRBV30, the J gene TRBJ2-7; 7 bases are shared with TRBD1. The CDR3 contains 12 residues. The junction had 7 bases not matched to a gene; V was cut back by 7 bases and J by 4 bases. Germline V lookup: CDR1 GTSNPN, CDR2 SVGIG (reference sequence). The CDR3 DNA reads TGTGCCTACAGAACAGGGGTTTACGAGCAGTACTTC. It encodes CAYRTGVYEQYF.

J is TRBJ1-3 and V is TRBV29-1; TRBD1 matches 8 bases. Germline V gene data show CDR1 as SQVTM and CDR2 as ANQGSEA. CDR3 length: 14 residues. J gave up 3 bases and V 4 bases, and 5 bases lay outside the gene matches. The CDR3 protein is CSVGGQGFGNTIYF. CDR3 DNA sequence: TGCAGCGTTGGAGGACAGGGATTTGGAAACACCATATATTTT. The full variable domain, with the rest looked up from reference TRBV29-1 and TRBJ1-3, is SAVISQKPSRDICQRGTSLTIQCQVDSQVTMMFWYRQQPGQSLTLIATANQGSEATYESGFVIDKFPISRPNLTFSTLTVSNMSPEDSSIYLCSVGGQGFGNTIYFGEGSWLTVV.

The chain is built from TRBV28 and TRBJ2-7, with 7 bases matching TRBD1. Germline V gene sequence: CDR1 MDHEN, CDR2 SYDVKM. Trimming at V came to 7 bases and at J to 0 bases, leaving 9 bases not matched to a gene. The CDR3 covers 15 residues. CDR3 in DNA: TGTGCCAGCACCCCAGGGGACAGAAGCTCCTACGAGCAGTACTTC. Its translation: CASTPGDRSSYEQYF.

The gene calls are TRBV30 and TRBJ2-5; D is perhaps TRBD1 (6 bases). Germline CDR1 reads GTSNPN; CDR2 reads SVGIG (reference sequence). Trimming pared 3 bases from V and 9 bases from J, leaving 14 bases between. The CDR3 has 12 amino acids. Here the CDR3 reads CAWRTGRRAQYF. As DNA, the CDR3 is TGTGCCTGGAGGACAGGCCGGAGAGCCCAGTACTTC.

The V and J genes are TRBV20-1 and TRBJ2-3; D is unresolved. The V end was cut by 5 bases, the J end by 4 bases, with 7 bases between. The CDR3 loop spans 11 amino acids. The V gene's germline CDR1 is DFQATT and CDR2 SNEGSKA (reference sequence). CDR3 protein: CSAVNSDTQYF. The CDR3 nucleotides are TGCAGTGCTGTGAATTCAGATACGCAGTATTTT.

This clone appeared a single time. This sequence joins TRBV7-9 and TRBJ2-2; possible D gene TRBD2, 5 bases. Trimming took 11 bases from V and 0 from J, leaving 16 bases between them. In germline, CDR1 is SEHNR, CDR2 FQNEAQ (reference sequence). This CDR3 has 15 amino acids. The CDR3 nucleotides read TGTGCCGGGAGATTCGCGGACGCGAACACCGGGGAGCTGTTTTTT. Translating it yields CAGRFADANTGELFF.

V usage is TRBV21-1 and J usage is TRBJ1-5. TRBV21-1 is a listed pseudogene. The CDR3 consists of 16 residues. CDR3 protein: CASSNGGWASNQPQHF. CDR3 nucleotide sequence: TGTGCCAGCAGCAACGGGGGTTGGGCTAGCAATCAGCCCCAGCATTTT.

V is TRBV7-2 and J is TRBJ2-7, with D possibly matching TRBD2 (5 bases). Deletions cut 1 base from V and 3 bases from J, with 7 bases between. Germline V CDR1 and CDR2: SGHTA, FQGNSA. The CDR3 extends over 13 amino acids. The CDR3 reads CASSLVEGYEQYF. In nucleotides, the CDR3 is TGTGCCAGCAGCTTAGTTGAGGGCTACGAGCAGTACTTC. The full variable domain, with the rest looked up from reference TRBV7-2 and TRBJ2-7, is GAGVSQSPSNKVTEKGKDVELRCDPISGHTALYWYRQSLGQGLEFLIYFQGNSAPDKSGLPSDRFSAERTGGSVSTLTIQRTQQEDSAVYLCASSLVEGYEQYFGPGTRLTVT.

The rearrangement links TRBV5-6 to TRBJ1-5, with no clear D. This CDR3 region has 13 residues. Germline-derived CDR1 and CDR2 are SGHDT and YYEEEE. With 0 bases removed from V and 10 bases from J, the gap between germline ends came to 11 bases. The CDR3 here is CASSLGLTKPQHF. In nucleotides, the CDR3 is TGTGCCAGCAGCTTGGGACTGACCAAACCCCAGCATTTT.

J is TRBJ2-1 and V is TRBV28; tentatively, D is TRBD1 or TRBD2 (6 bases each). CDR1 and CDR2 from the germline V gene are MDHEN and SYDVKM. The CDR3 runs 17 residues. Trimming stripped 8 bases from V and 0 bases from J, with 20 bases between. The CDR3 sequence is CASLTTEGGSSYNEQFF. The CDR3 bases are TGTGCCAGCCTAACAACAGAGGGGGGCTCCTCCTACAATGAGCAGTTCTTC.

This chain joins TRBV28 and TRBJ2-7; 9 nucleotides align to TRBD1. Germline trimming cut 4 bases from V and 2 bases from J; bases unmatched to any gene: 3. CDR1 and CDR2 from the germline V gene are MDHEN and SYDVKM. This CDR3 is built from 14 residues. The CDR3 DNA reads TGTGCCAGCAGTTCTGGACAGGGGACCTACGAGCAGTACTTC. Protein: CASSSGQGTYEQYF. The full variable domain, with the rest looked up from reference TRBV28 and TRBJ2-7, is DVKVTQSSRYLVKRTGEKVFLECVQDMDHENMFWYRQDPGLGLRLIYFSYDVKMKEKGDIPEGYSVSREKKERFSLILESASTNQTSMYLCASSSGQGTYEQYFGPGTRLTVT.

The chain carries TRBV4-3 and TRBJ2-5; D is tentatively TRBD1 or TRBD2 (5 bases each). The CDR3 loop spans 14 amino acids. From germline, CDR1 is LGHNA and CDR2 YSLEER. Trimming removed 0 bases at V and 2 bases at J, with 7 bases between. Written as DNA, the CDR3 is TGCGCCAGCAGCCAAGATTGGGGGCAAGAGACCCAGTACTTC. Translation gives CASSQDWGQETQYF.

The chain uses TRBV7-2 and TRBJ2-1; no definite D call. V gave up 1 base and J gave up 8 bases, with 9 bases separating them. This CDR3 is built from 13 residues. CDR1 is SGHTA and CDR2 is FQGNSA in the germline V gene. CDR3 sequence reads: CASSLVVFYEQFF. The CDR3 bases are TGTGCCAGCAGCTTAGTGGTGTTCTATGAGCAGTTCTTC.